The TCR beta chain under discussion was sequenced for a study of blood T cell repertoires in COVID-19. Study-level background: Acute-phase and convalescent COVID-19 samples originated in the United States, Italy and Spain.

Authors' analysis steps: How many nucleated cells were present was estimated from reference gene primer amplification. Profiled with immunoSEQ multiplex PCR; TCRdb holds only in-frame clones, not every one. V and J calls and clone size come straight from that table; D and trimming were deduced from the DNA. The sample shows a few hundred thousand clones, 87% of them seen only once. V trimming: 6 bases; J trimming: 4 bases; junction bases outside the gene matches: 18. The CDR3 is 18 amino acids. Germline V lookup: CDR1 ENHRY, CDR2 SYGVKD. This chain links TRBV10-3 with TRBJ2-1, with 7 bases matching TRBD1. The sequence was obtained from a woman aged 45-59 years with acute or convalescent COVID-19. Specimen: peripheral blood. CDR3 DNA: TGTGCCATCAGCAAGGAGAGGTTGACCGGGACAGCTTACAATGAGCAGTTCTTC. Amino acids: CAISKERLTGTAYNEQFF.